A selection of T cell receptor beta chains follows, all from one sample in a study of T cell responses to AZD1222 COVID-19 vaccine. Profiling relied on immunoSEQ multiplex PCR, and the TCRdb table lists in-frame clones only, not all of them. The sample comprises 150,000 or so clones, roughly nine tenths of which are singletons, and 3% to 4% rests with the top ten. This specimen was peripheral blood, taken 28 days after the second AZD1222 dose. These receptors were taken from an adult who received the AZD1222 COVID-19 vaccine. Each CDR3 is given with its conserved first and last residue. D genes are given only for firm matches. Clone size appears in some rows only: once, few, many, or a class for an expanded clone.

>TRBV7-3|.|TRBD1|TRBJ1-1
TGTGCCAGCAGCCAGGAGGGACAGGATGGCACTGAAGCTTTCTTT
CASSQEGQDGTEAFF
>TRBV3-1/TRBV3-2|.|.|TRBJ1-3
TGTGCCAGCAGCCAAGTAGGACACCGCTCTGGAAACACCATATATTTT
CASSQVGHRSGNTIYF
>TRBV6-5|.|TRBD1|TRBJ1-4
TGTGCCAGCAGGGACAGGGGGGTAAGGGAAAAACTGTTTTTT
CASRDRGVREKLFF
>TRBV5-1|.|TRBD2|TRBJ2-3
TGCGCCAGCAGCTTGACTAGCGGGGTGACAGATACGCAGTATTTT
CASSLTSGVTDTQYF
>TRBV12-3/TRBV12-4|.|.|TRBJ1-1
TGTGCCAGCAGTTTTGGGATGGGTACTGAAGCTTTCTTT
CASSFGMGTEAFF
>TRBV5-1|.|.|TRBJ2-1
TGCGCCAGCAGCTTGGCCTTTGACAACAATGAGCAGTTCTTC
CASSLAFDNNEQFF
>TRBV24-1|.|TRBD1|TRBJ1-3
TGTGCCACCAGTGATGATATCCGGGACAGGGCTGGAAACACCATATATTTT
CATSDDIRDRAGNTIYF
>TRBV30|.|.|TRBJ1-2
TGTGCCTGGCACAGACCTGGGGGCTACACCTTC
CAWHRPGGYTF
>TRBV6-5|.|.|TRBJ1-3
TGTGCCAGTAACTCGAGGCGCAATGGAAACACCATATATTTT
CASNSRRNGNTIYF
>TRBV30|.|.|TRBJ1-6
TGTGCCGGAAAAAACACACCCCTCCACTTT
CAGKNTPLHF
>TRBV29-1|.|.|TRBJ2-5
TGCAGCGTTGAAGATGAGACAGGGGAGGGGACCCAGTACTTC
CSVEDETGEGTQYF
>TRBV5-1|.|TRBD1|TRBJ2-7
TGCGCCAGCAGCCGACACAGGGACAGCGATACCTACGAGCAGTACTTC
CASSRHRDSDTYEQYF
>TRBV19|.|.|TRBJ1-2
TGTGCCAGTAGTATAGAGGCTAACTATGGCTACACCTTC
CASSIEANYGYTF
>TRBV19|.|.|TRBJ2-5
TGTGCCAGTAGTATAGCCCCGGACGGGGGGACCCAGTACTTC
CASSIAPDGGTQYF
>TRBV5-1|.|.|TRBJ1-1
TGCGCCAGTCACACTGAAGCTTTCTTT
CASHTEAFF
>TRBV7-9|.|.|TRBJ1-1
TGTGCCAGCAGTATCTACCGACAGGAGAACACTGAAGCTTTCTTT
CASSIYRQENTEAFF
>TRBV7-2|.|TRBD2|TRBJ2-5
TGTGCCAGCAGCTCGGGACTAGCGGGACCACAAGAGACCCAGTACTTC
CASSSGLAGPQETQYF
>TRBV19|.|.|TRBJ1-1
TGTGCCAGTAAACGTAACACTGAAGCTTTCTTT
CASKRNTEAFF
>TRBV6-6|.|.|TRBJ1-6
TGTGCCAGCAGTTACTCCGGGGGTAGGGGACATTCACCCCTCCACTTT
CASSYSGGRGHSPLHF
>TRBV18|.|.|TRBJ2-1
TGTGCCAGCTCACCCCCCCGGATTAGCTACAATGAGCAGTTCTTC
CASSPPRISYNEQFF
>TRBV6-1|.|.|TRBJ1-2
TGTGCCAGCAGTGAAGAAACAGGGACAACTTATGGCTACACCTTC
CASSEETGTTYGYTF
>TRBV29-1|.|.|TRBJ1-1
TGCAGCGTTGACGTGGTGGGGGGCACTGAAGCTTTCTTT
CSVDVVGGTEAFF
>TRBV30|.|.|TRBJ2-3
TGTGCCTGGAGTGTAAGGGGCCCTTCTACAGATACGCAGTATTTT
CAWSVRGPSTDTQYF
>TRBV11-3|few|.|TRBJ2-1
TGTGCCAGCAGCTTAGAAGGGCAATACAATGAGCAGTTCTTC
CASSLEGQYNEQFF
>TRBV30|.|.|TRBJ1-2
TGTGCCTGGAATCCAGACTGGAGCGGCGGCTACACCTTC
CAWNPDWSGGYTF
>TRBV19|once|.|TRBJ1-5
TGTGCCAGTAGTATTAGGGATAGCAATCAGCCCCAGCATTTT
CASSIRDSNQPQHF
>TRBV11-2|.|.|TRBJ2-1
TGTGCCAGCAGCTTAATCCTACGTGAGCAGTTCTTC
CASSLILREQFF
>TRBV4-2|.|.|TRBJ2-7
TGTGCCAGCAGCCAAGATGAGGGAAGCTCCTACGAGCAGTACTTC
CASSQDEGSSYEQYF
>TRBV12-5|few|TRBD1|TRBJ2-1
TGTGCTAGTGGTTTGGGGACAGGGGCATATGAGCAGTTCTTC
CASGLGTGAYEQFF
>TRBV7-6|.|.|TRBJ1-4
TGTGCCAGCAGCCCGTTCCACGGTACTAATGAAAAACTGTTTTTT
CASSPFHGTNEKLFF
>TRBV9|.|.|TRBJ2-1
TGTGCCAGCAGCATACCAGGGAATGAGCAGTTCTTC
CASSIPGNEQFF
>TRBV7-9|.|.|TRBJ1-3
TGTGCCAGCAGCTTACAGGCCGGCTCTGGAAACACCATATATTTT
CASSLQAGSGNTIYF
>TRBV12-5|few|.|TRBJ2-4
TGTGCTAGTGGTTTGGGACAGGGCGATACGGCGGGGATATGGGGGGCCAAAAACATTCAGTACTTC
CASGLGQGDTAGIWGAKNIQYF
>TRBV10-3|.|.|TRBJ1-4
TGTGCCATCAGTGAGTCGAAAGGGAGTAATAATGAAAAACTGTTTTTT
CAISESKGSNNEKLFF
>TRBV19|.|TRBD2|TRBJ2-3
TGTGCCAGTAGTCTCGCTAGCGGAGGCACAGATACGCAGTATTTT
CASSLASGGTDTQYF
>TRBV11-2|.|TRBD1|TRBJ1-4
TGTGCCAGCAGCCGCGCTGGGACAGGGGAGGATGAAAAACTGTTTTTT
CASSRAGTGEDEKLFF
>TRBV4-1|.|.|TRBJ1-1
TGCGCCAGCAGCCTTACGGGGGACACTGAAGCTTTCTTT
CASSLTGDTEAFF
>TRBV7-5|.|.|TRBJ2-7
TGTGCCAGAGCCCCCCACGAAAGCGGGAGATACGAGCAGTACTTC
CARAPHESGRYEQYF
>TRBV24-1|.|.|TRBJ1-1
TGTGCCACCAGTGATCAGGGATACACTGAAGCTTTCTTT
CATSDQGYTEAFF
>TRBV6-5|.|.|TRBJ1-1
TGTGCCAGCAGTCAACACGGTCGGACTGAAGCTTTCTTT
CASSQHGRTEAFF
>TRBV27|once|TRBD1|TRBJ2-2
TGTGCCAGCAGGGGACAGGTCACCGGGGAGCTGTTTTTT
CASRGQVTGELFF
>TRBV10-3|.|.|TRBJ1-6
TGTGCCATCAGTGAGTCGACTCTCGCGACTAATAATTCACCCCTCCACTTT
CAISESTLATNNSPLHF